One sample yielded the 26 T cell receptor beta chains listed below, sequenced in a study of cytomegalovirus exposure and HLA in healthy donors. Here immunoSEQ multiplex PCR was the method, and the copy in TCRdb shows in-frame clones only, minus some. This sample has some 160,000 clones, with more than 70% found just once. Specimen: PBMCs. These receptors all stem from a man aged 18 to 35 in good health and CMV-seronegative.

This chain joins TRBV19 and TRBJ2-5, with 10 bases lining up with TRBD2. The CDR3 runs 17 residues. Germline CDR1 reads LNHDA; CDR2 reads SQIVND (reference sequence). J gave up 5 bases and V 2 bases, and 11 bases lay outside the gene matches. The DNA for the CDR3 is TGTGCCAGTAGTATATGGACTAGCGGAACGTTTTCGGAGACCCAGTACTTC. Encoded protein: CASSIWTSGTFSETQYF.

The chain couples TRBV7-9 to TRBJ2-7, with D unclear. This CDR3 has 13 amino acids. V was pared by 5 bases and J by 0 bases, with 8 bases between. Germline values: CDR1 SEHNR, CDR2 FQNEAQ (reference sequence). The CDR3 DNA reads as TGTGCCAGCAGCGCCCAAGCCTCCTACGAGCAGTACTTC. Translation: CASSAQASYEQYF.

CDR3 DNA sequence: TGTGCCTGGAGTGATGAGAAGGGGTACAATGAGCAGTTCTTC. It codes for CAWSDEKGYNEQFF. This chain uses TRBV30 with TRBJ2-1; perhaps TRBD1 as D (5 bases). This CDR3 spans 14 amino acids. V lost 1 base to trimming and J lost 4 bases, with 11 bases between them. Germline values: CDR1 GTSNPN, CDR2 SVGIG (reference sequence).

The genes are TRBV6-5 and TRBJ2-1; 12 nucleotides match TRBD2. Losses at the gene ends were 6 bases for V and 7 bases for J; bases not matched to a gene: 7. There are 15 residues in the CDR3. Per germline, CDR1 MNHEY and CDR2 SVGAGI. CDR3 protein: CASSLAGGPENEQFF. The CDR3 nucleotides read TGTGCCAGCAGCCTAGCGGGAGGGCCGGAAAATGAGCAGTTCTTC.

The genes are TRBV6-5 and TRBJ1-3; D might be TRBD1 (6 bases). This CDR3 region has 15 residues. Germline lookup yields CDR1 MNHEY and CDR2 SVGAGI. Between the trimmed V and J ends, which lost 6 bases and 0 bases, there was a span of 12 bases. The CDR3 region is CASRTGGLSGNTIYF. DNA for the CDR3: TGTGCCAGCAGGACAGGCGGTCTCTCTGGAAACACCATATATTTT.

This rearrangement joins TRBV28 to TRBJ2-7; D is possibly TRBD1 (5 bases). The ends were cut back, 1 base at V and 5 bases at J, with 9 bases in the middle. CDR1 and CDR2 (germline): MDHEN, SYDVKM. The CDR3 runs to 13 residues. This CDR3 reads CASSLFQGDEQYF. The CDR3 DNA reads TGTGCCAGCAGTTTATTTCAGGGCGACGAGCAGTACTTC.

This chain joins TRBV2 and TRBJ1-2; TRBD1 aligns across 7 bases. Germline V CDR1 and CDR2: SNHLY, FYNNEI. The trim removed 6 bases at V and 2 bases at J, leaving 15 bases unmatched. This CDR3 spans 17 amino acids. CDR3 coding DNA: TGTGCCAGCAGGCAGGCGTTCCAGATGGGACAGAACTATGGCTACACCTTC. Translation gives CASRQAFQMGQNYGYTF. Drawing the rest from reference TRBV2 and TRBJ1-2, the complete variable domain is EPEVTQTPSHQVTQMGQEVILRCVPISNHLYFYWYRQILGQKVEFLVSFYNNEISEKSEIFDDQFSVERPDGSNFTLKIRSTKLEDSAMYFCASRQAFQMGQNYGYTFGSGTRLTVV.

The rearrangement uses TRBV28 and TRBJ1-1; D unclear. The germline V gene encodes CDR1 MDHEN and CDR2 SYDVKM. The CDR3 is made up of 12 amino acids. V lost 9 bases and J lost 3, with 11 bases in between. The CDR3 reads CASEGVDTEAFF. The CDR3 DNA is TGTGCCAGTGAGGGAGTTGACACTGAAGCTTTCTTT.

This chain links TRBV2 with TRBJ2-7; 14 nucleotides match TRBD2. Germline-derived CDR1 and CDR2 are SNHLY and FYNNEI. V trimming: 11 bases; J trimming: 6 bases; junction bases outside the gene matches: 18. The CDR3 has 17 residues. This CDR3 reads CAVAGTSGSRAIAEQYF. The CDR3 nucleotides are TGTGCCGTCGCCGGGACTAGCGGGAGCCGGGCTATTGCCGAGCAGTACTTC. The full variable domain, rest sourced from reference TRBV2 and TRBJ2-7, is EPEVTQTPSHQVTQMGQEVILRCVPISNHLYFYWYRQILGQKVEFLVSFYNNEISEKSEIFDDQFSVERPDGSNFTLKIRSTKLEDSAMYFCAVAGTSGSRAIAEQYFGPGTRLTVT.

V and J are TRBV28 and TRBJ1-3, with 7 bases fitting TRBD1. J was trimmed by 0 bases and V by 4 bases; bases with no gene match: 9. CDR1 MDHEN and CDR2 SYDVKM come from the germline V gene. The CDR3 loop spans 17 amino acids. CDR3: CASSSTGATFSGNTIYF. The CDR3, as DNA: TGTGCCAGCAGTTCAACAGGGGCAACCTTCTCTGGAAACACCATATATTTT.

The genes are TRBV15 and TRBJ2-1; 7 bases fit TRBD2. CDR3 size: 14 residues. J lost 8 bases, V lost 6 bases, and 10 bases had no gene match. Per the germline V gene, CDR1 is LNHNV and CDR2 is YYDKDF (reference sequence). CDR3 sequence reads: CATSDSSGSYEQFF. For the CDR3, the DNA is TGTGCCACCAGTGATTCTAGCGGCTCTTATGAGCAGTTCTTC.

The chain employs TRBV19 and TRBJ2-2; 10 bases fit TRBD2. This CDR3 is 15 amino acids long. The ends lost 8 bases at V and 5 bases at J; junction bases unmatched: 8. Per the germline V gene, CDR1 is LNHDA and CDR2 is SQIVND (reference sequence). The CDR3 sequence is CASGRLAGGTGELFF. The CDR3 region has the DNA TGTGCCAGTGGAAGACTAGCGGGTGGAACCGGGGAGCTGTTTTTT. Using reference TRBV19 and TRBJ2-2 for the parts outside the CDR3, the full variable domain is DGGITQSPKYLFRKEGQNVTLSCEQNLNHDAMYWYRQDPGQGLRLIYYSQIVNDFQKGDIAEGYSVSREKKESFPLTVTSAQKNPTAFYLCASGRLAGGTGELFFGEGSRLTVL.

The chain joins TRBV27 to TRBJ1-1; weak D call: TRBD1 (6 bases). The CDR3 is 15 residues long. The ends were cut back, 0 bases at V and 10 bases at J, with 18 bases in the middle. Germline V lookup: CDR1 MNHEY, CDR2 SMNVEV (reference sequence). This CDR3 reads CASSLSLTGYTGAFF. CDR3 DNA sequence: TGTGCCAGCAGTTTATCTTTGACAGGTTACACGGGAGCTTTCTTT.

J is TRBJ2-1 and V is TRBV10-3, with D possibly TRBD2 on 7 matching bases. Per germline, CDR1 ENHRY and CDR2 SYGVKD. The CDR3 is 13 amino acids. V lost 11 bases and J lost 5, with 16 bases in between. CDR3 region: CASGGRENNEQFF. DNA of the CDR3: TGTGCCTCGGGGGGCAGAGAGAACAATGAGCAGTTCTTC.

The chain is built from TRBV7-9 and TRBJ1-5, with a weak D call TRBD1 (5 bases). Germline assignment: CDR1 SEHNR and CDR2 FQNEAQ (reference sequence). The CDR3 runs 16 residues. V was clipped by 1 base and J by 5 bases, with 15 bases between them. The CDR3 is CASSLVGGSVDQPQHF. CDR3 nucleotides: TGTGCCAGCAGCTTAGTCGGGGGGTCCGTTGATCAGCCCCAGCATTTT.

This chain uses TRBV25-1 with TRBJ2-2; weak D call: TRBD2 (6 bases). V was cut by 1 base and J by 7 bases, with 16 bases left in between. CDR1 MGHDK and CDR2 SYGVNS come from the germline V gene. This CDR3 is 16 amino acids long. CDR3 protein: CASSEFGIGGIGELFF. The CDR3 DNA reads as TGTGCCAGCAGTGAATTCGGGATAGGAGGGATCGGGGAGCTGTTTTTT.

The rearrangement links TRBV5-1 to TRBJ1-1; no clear D gene. Germline CDR1 SGHRS, CDR2 YFSETQ. The length of the CDR3 is 14 residues. Trimming cost V 0 bases and J 4 bases, with 10 bases left between them. The CDR3 loop is CASSLGRESTEAFF. CDR3 sequence (DNA): TGCGCCAGCAGCTTGGGTAGGGAGAGCACTGAAGCTTTCTTT. The full variable domain, its missing parts supplied by reference TRBV5-1 and TRBJ1-1, is KAGVTQTPRYLIKTRGQQVTLSCSPISGHRSVSWYQQTPGQGLQFLFEYFSETQRNKGNFPGRFSGRQFSNSRSEMNVSTLELGDSALYLCASSLGRESTEAFFGQGTRLTVV.

The J gene is TRBJ2-5, the V gene TRBV11-2, with a possible D match to TRBD2 (6 bases). The CDR3 consists of 14 residues. The V gene's germline CDR1 is SGHAT and CDR2 FQNNGV. Trimming removed 4 bases at V and 5 bases at J, with 14 bases between. As DNA, the CDR3 is TGTGCCAGCAGCTCAGAAGCGGGTAGGGAGACCCAGTACTTC. It specifies CASSSEAGRETQYF.

The chain has TRBV11-2 and TRBJ2-7; 8 positions match TRBD2. Per the germline V gene, CDR1 is SGHAT and CDR2 is FQNNGV. The CDR3 contains 16 residues. J was trimmed by 3 bases and V by 1 base; bases with no gene match: 8. CDR3 sequence: CASSLVNAAGVYEQYF. The CDR3 bases are TGTGCCAGCAGCTTAGTGAACGCAGCGGGGGTCTACGAGCAGTACTTC.

This clone showed up many times. V usage is TRBV10-3 and J usage is TRBJ2-2, with 9 nucleotides matching TRBD2. Per the germline V gene, CDR1 is ENHRY and CDR2 is SYGVKD. CDR3 length: 15 residues. Unmatched junction bases numbered 13, after V lost 11 bases and J lost 6 bases. Here the CDR3 DNA reads TGTGCCGCGGGGGGTGAGCGGGAGGTCGCCGGGGAGCTGTTTTTT. It codes for CAAGGEREVAGELFF.

The V gene is TRBV19, the J gene TRBJ1-3, with D unclear. CDR1 is LNHDA, CDR2 SQIVND, per germline (reference sequence). V gave up 5 bases and J gave up 0 bases, with 14 bases separating them. The CDR3 loop spans 16 amino acids. The CDR3 DNA is TGTGCCAGTAGTCGTGCGGTCCCGAGCTCTGGAAACACCATATATTTT. Translating it yields CASSRAVPSSGNTIYF. Variable domain in full (rest from reference TRBV19 and TRBJ1-3): DGGITQSPKYLFRKEGQNVTLSCEQNLNHDAMYWYRQDPGQGLRLIYYSQIVNDFQKGDIAEGYSVSREKKESFPLTVTSAQKNPTAFYLCASSRAVPSSGNTIYFGEGSWLTVV.

The rearrangement uses TRBV5-1 and TRBJ1-1, with 10 bases matching TRBD1. V lost 3 bases and J lost 8; bases outside the gene matches: 10. The CDR3 loop spans 15 amino acids. Germline V gives CDR1 SGHRS, CDR2 YFSETQ. CDR3 nucleotides: TGCGCCAGCAGCTCGCCCCACCGGGACAGGGGAGAAGCTTTCTTT. It specifies CASSSPHRDRGEAFF.

The chain uses TRBV7-6 and TRBJ1-2; D remains unclear. This CDR3 spans 18 amino acids. V shed 0 bases and J shed 2 bases, with 19 bases lying between them. Germline V gene lookup returns CDR1 SGHVS and CDR2 FNYEAQ. CDR3 residues: CASSLAIYDPTENYGYTF. The CDR3 bases are TGTGCCAGCAGCTTAGCGATATATGACCCTACAGAGAACTATGGCTACACCTTC.

The chain uses TRBV29-1 and TRBJ1-5; 7 bases line up with TRBD1. This CDR3 is built from 16 residues. CDR1 is SQVTM and CDR2 is ANQGSEA in the germline V gene. The V gene end was trimmed by 0 bases and the J gene end by 0 bases; junction bases not matched to a gene: 5. The CDR3 here is CSVEDRQGDSNQPQHF. CDR3 in DNA: TGCAGCGTTGAAGATCGTCAGGGGGATAGCAATCAGCCCCAGCATTTT.

The chain is built from TRBV28 and TRBJ1-5; maybe TRBD1 (5 bases). This CDR3 is built from 15 residues. CDR1 and CDR2 from the germline V gene are MDHEN and SYDVKM. The V gene lost 5 bases and the J gene lost 2 bases, with 13 bases spanning the gap. The CDR3: CASSDQGWGNQPQHF. The CDR3 DNA reads as TGTGCCAGCAGTGATCAGGGTTGGGGCAATCAGCCCCAGCATTTT.

This sequence joins TRBV11-3 and TRBJ2-1; 7 nucleotides align to TRBD2. The length of the CDR3 is 15 residues. The V gene's germline CDR1 is SGHNT and CDR2 YENEEA. V trimming: 1 base; J trimming: 7 bases; junction bases outside the gene matches: 7. This CDR3 is CASSLGGGRANEQFF. CDR3 sequence (DNA): TGTGCCAGCAGCTTAGGCGGTGGGAGGGCTAATGAGCAGTTCTTC. The full variable domain, its missing parts supplied by reference TRBV11-3 and TRBJ2-1, is EAGVVQSPRYKIIEKKQPVAFWCNPISGHNTLYWYLQNLGQGPELLIRYENEEAVDDSQLPKDRFSAERLKGVDSTLKIQPAELGDSAVYLCASSLGGGRANEQFFGPGTRLTVL.